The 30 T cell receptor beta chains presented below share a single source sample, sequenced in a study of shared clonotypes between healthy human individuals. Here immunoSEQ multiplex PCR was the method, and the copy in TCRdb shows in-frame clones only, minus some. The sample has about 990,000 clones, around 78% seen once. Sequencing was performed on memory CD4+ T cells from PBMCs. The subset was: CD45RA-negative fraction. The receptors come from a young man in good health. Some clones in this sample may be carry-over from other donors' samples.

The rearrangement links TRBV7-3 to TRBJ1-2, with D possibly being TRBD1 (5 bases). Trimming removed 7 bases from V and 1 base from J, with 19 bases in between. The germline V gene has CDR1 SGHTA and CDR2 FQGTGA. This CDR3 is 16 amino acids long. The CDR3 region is CASTSLDRDINYGYTF. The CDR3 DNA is TGTGCCAGCACCTCCCTCGACAGAGACATTAACTATGGCTACACCTTC. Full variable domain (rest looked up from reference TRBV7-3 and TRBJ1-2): GAGVSQTPSNKVTEKGKYVELRCDPISGHTALYWYRQSLGQGPEFLIYFQGTGAADDSGLPNDRFFAVRPEGSVSTLKIQRTERGDSAVYLCASTSLDRDINYGYTFGSGTRLTVV.

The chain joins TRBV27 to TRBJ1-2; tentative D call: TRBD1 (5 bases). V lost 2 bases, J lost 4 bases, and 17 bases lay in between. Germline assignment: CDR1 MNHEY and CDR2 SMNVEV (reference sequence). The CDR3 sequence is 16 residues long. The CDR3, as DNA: TGTGCCAGCAGTTTAAGGGCGACAGCAAGAGGCTATGGCTACACCTTC. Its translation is CASSLRATARGYGYTF.

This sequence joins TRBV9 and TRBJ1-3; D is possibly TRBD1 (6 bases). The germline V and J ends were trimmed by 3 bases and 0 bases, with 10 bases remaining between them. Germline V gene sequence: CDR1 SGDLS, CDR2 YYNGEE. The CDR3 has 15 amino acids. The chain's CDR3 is CASSAQGPSGNTIYF. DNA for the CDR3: TGTGCCAGCAGCGCGCAGGGGCCCTCTGGAAACACCATATATTTT.

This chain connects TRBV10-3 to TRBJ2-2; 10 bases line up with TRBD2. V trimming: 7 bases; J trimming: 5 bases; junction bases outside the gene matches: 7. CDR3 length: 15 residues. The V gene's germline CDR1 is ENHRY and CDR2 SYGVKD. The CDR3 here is CAINRLAGETGELFF. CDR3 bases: TGTGCCATCAACAGGCTAGCGGGAGAAACCGGGGAGCTGTTTTTT.

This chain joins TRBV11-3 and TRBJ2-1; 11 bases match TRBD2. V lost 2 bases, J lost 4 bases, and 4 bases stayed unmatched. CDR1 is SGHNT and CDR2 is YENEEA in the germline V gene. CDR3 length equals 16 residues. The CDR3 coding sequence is TGTGCCAGCAGCTTACTGGGGACTAGCGGATACAATGAGCAGTTCTTC. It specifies CASSLLGTSGYNEQFF.

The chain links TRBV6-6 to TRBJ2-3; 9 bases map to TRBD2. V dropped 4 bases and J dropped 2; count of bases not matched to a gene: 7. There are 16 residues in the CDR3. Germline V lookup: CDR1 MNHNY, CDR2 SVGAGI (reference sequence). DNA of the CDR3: TGTGCCAGCAGTTGGGGTAGCGGGAGAGACACAGATACGCAGTATTTT. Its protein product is CASSWGSGRDTDTQYF.

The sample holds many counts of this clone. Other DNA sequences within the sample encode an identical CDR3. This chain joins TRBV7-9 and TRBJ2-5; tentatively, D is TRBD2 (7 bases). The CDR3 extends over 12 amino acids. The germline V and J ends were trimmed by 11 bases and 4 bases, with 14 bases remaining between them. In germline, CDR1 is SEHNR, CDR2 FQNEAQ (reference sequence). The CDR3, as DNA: TGTGCCGGGAGGGGGGGTGGAGAGACCCAGTACTTC. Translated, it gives CAGRGGGETQYF.

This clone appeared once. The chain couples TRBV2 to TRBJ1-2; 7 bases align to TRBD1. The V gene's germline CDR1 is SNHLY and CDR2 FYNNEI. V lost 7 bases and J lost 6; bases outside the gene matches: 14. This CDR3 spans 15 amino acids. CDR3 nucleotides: TGTGCCAGCATCGGGTTTTTCACAGGGACAGATGGCTACACCTTC. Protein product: CASIGFFTGTDGYTF. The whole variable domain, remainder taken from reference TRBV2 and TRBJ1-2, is EPEVTQTPSHQVTQMGQEVILRCVPISNHLYFYWYRQILGQKVEFLVSFYNNEISEKSEIFDDQFSVERPDGSNFTLKIRSTKLEDSAMYFCASIGFFTGTDGYTFGSGTRLTVV.

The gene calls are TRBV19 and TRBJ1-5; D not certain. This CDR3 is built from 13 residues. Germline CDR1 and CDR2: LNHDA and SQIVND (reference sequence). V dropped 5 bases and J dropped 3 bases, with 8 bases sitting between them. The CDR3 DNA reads TGTGCCAGTAGTCCCAACTTCAATCAGCCCCAGCATTTT. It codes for CASSPNFNQPQHF.

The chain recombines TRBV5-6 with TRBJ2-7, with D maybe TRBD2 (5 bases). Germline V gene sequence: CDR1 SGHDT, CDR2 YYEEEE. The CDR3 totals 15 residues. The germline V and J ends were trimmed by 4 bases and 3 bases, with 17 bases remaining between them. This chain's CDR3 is CASSLFGPRDYEQYF. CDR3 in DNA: TGTGCCAGCAGCCTGTTCGGACCCCGGGACTACGAGCAGTACTTC.

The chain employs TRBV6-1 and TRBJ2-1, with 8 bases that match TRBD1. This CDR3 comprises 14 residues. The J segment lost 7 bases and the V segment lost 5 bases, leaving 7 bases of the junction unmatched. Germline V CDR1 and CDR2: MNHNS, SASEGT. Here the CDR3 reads CASSTDRGTNEQFF. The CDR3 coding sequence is TGTGCCAGCAGTACAGACAGGGGCACGAATGAGCAGTTCTTC.

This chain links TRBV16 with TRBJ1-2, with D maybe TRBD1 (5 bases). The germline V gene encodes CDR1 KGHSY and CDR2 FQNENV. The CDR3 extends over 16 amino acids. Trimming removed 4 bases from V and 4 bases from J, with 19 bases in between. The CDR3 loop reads CASSPEGTGTFYGYTF. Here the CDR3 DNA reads TGTGCCAGCAGCCCCGAAGGGACCGGGACCTTCTATGGCTACACCTTC.

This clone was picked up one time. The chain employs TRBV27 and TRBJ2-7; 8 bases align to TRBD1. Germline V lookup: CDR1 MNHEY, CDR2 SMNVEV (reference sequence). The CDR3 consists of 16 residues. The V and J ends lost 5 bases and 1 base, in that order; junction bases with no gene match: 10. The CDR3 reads CASSRNSGTGSYEQYF. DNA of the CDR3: TGTGCCAGCAGTCGCAACTCCGGGACAGGATCCTACGAGCAGTACTTC.

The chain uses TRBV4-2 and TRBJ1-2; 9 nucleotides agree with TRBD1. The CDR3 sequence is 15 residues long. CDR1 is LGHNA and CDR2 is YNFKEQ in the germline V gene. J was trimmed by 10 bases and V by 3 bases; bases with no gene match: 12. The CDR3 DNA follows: TGTGCCAGCAGCCATTACAGGGGACAGGGTAGAGTCTACACCTTC. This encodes CASSHYRGQGRVYTF.

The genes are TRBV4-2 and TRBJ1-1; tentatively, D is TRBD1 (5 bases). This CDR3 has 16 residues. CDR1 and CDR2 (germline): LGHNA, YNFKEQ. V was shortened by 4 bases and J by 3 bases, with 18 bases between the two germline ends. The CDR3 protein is CASSPTTAREDTEAFF. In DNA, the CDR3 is TGTGCCAGCAGCCCTACGACAGCCCGGGAGGACACTGAAGCTTTCTTT.

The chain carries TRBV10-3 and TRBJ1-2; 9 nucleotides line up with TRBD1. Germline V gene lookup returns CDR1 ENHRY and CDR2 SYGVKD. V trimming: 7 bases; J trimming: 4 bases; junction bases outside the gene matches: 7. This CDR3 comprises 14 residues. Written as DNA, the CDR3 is TGTGCCATCAACCGGGACAGGGATTTCTATGGCTACACCTTC. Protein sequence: CAINRDRDFYGYTF.

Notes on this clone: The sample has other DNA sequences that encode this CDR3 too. The CDR3 nucleotides are TGTGCCAGCAGCTTAGTAGGACTAGAGGGAGGGCCGCCGCAGTATTTT. It specifies CASSLVGLEGGPPQYF. V and J are TRBV7-2 and TRBJ2-3, with TRBD2 identical over 7 bases. After removal of 1 base from V and 10 bases from J, the junction contained 14 bases not matched to a gene. CDR1 is SGHTA and CDR2 is FQGNSA in the germline V gene. CDR3 size: 16 residues.

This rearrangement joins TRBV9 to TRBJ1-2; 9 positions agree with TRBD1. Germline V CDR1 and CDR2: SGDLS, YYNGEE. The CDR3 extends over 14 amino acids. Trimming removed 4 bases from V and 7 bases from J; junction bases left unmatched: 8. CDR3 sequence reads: CASSLRTGAGGYTF. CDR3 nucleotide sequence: TGTGCCAGCAGCCTTAGGACAGGGGCCGGTGGCTACACCTTC.

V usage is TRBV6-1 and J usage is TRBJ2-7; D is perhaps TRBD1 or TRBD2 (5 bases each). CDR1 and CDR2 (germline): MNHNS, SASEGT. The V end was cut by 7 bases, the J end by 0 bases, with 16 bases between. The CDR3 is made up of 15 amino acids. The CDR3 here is CASTLMGRISYEQYF. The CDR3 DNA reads TGTGCCAGCACCTTAATGGGACGCATCTCCTACGAGCAGTACTTC.

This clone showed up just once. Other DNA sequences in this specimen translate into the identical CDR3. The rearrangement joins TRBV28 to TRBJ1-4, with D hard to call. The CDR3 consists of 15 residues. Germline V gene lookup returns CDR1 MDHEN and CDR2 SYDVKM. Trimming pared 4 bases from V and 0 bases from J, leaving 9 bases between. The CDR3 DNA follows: TGTGCCAGCAGTTCAGGCGGGGCAACTAATGAAAAACTGTTTTTT. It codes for CASSSGGATNEKLFF. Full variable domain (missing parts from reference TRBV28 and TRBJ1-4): DVKVTQSSRYLVKRTGEKVFLECVQDMDHENMFWYRQDPGLGLRLIYFSYDVKMKEKGDIPEGYSVSREKKERFSLILESASTNQTSMYLCASSSGGATNEKLFFGSGTQLSVL.

In nucleotides, the CDR3 is TGTGCCAGCTCACCAGGGGGGGCTGATCAGCCCCAGCATTTT. The encoded protein is CASSPGGADQPQHF. The J gene is TRBJ1-5, the V gene TRBV18; D possibly corresponds to TRBD1 (6 bases). The CDR3 is 14 residues long. Trimming removed 2 bases from V and 5 bases from J, with 10 bases in between. In germline, CDR1 is KGHSH, CDR2 LQKENI.

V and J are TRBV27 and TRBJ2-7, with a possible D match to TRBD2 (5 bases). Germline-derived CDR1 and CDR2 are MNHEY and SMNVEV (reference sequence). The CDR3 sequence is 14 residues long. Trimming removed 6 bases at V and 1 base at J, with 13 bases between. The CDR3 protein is CASSPAGESYEQYF. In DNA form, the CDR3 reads TGTGCCAGCAGCCCGGCTGGGGAGTCCTACGAGCAGTACTTC.

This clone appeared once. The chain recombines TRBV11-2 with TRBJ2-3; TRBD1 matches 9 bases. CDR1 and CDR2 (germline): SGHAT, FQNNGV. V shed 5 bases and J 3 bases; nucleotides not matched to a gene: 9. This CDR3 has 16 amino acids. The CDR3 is CASSLRRGQGTDTQYF. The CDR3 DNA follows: TGTGCCAGCAGCCTTAGACGGGGACAGGGAACAGATACGCAGTATTTT.

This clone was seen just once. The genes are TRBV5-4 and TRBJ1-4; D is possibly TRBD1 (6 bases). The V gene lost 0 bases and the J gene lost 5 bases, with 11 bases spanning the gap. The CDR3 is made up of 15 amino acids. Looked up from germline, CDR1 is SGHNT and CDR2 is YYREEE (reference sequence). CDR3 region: CASSLGGGFNEKLFF. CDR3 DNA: TGTGCCAGCAGCTTGGGGGGGGGCTTCAATGAAAAACTGTTTTTT.

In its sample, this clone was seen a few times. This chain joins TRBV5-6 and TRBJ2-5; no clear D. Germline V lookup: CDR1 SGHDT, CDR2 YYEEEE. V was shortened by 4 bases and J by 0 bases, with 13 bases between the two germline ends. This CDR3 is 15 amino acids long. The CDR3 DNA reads TGTGCCAGCAGCAAACGTCGATCGTACCAAGAGACCCAGTACTTC. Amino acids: CASSKRRSYQETQYF. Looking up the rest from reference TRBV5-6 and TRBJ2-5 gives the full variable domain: DAGVTQSPTHLIKTRGQQVTLRCSPKSGHDTVSWYQQALGQGPQFIFQYYEEEERQRGNFPDRFSGHQFPNYSSELNVNALLLGDSALYLCASSKRRSYQETQYFGPGTRLLVL.

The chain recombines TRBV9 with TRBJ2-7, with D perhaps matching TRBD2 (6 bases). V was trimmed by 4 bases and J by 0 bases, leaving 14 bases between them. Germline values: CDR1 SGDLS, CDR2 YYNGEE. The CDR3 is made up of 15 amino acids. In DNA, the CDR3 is TGTGCCAGCAGCCCTCGGGACTTTTTCTCCTACGAGCAGTACTTC. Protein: CASSPRDFFSYEQYF.

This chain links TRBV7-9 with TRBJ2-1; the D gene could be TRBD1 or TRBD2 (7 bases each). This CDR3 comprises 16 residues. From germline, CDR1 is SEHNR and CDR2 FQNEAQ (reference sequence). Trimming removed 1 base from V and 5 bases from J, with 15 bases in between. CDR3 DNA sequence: TGTGCCAGCAGCTTAGGAACGACAGGGACTAACAATGAGCAGTTCTTC. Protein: CASSLGTTGTNNEQFF.

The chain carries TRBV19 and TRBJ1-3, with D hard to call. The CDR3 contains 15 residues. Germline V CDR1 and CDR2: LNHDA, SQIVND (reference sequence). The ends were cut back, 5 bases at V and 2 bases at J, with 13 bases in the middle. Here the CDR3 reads CASSLKLRTGNTIYF. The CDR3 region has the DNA TGTGCCAGTAGTCTAAAGTTAAGGACTGGAAACACCATATATTTT. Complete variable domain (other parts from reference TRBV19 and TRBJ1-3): DGGITQSPKYLFRKEGQNVTLSCEQNLNHDAMYWYRQDPGQGLRLIYYSQIVNDFQKGDIAEGYSVSREKKESFPLTVTSAQKNPTAFYLCASSLKLRTGNTIYFGEGSWLTVV.

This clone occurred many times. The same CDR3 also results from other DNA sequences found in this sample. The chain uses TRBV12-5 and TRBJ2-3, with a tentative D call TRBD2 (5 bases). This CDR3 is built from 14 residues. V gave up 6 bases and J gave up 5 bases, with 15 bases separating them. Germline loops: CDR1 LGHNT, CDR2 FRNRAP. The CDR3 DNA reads TGTGCTAGTGGCCTGGGCGGGCAAGGAGATACGCAGTATTTT. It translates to CASGLGGQGDTQYF. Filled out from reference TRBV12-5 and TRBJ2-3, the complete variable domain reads DARVTQTPRHKVTEMGQEVTMRCQPILGHNTVFWYRQTMMQGLELLAYFRNRAPLDDSGMPKDRFSAEMPDATLATLKIQPSEPRDSAVYFCASGLGGQGDTQYFGPGTRLTVL.

CDR3 DNA: TGTGCCAGCAAAAAAGCGGGAGGGCCTCCCGGGGAGCTGTTTTTT. Encoded protein: CASKKAGGPPGELFF. J is TRBJ2-2 and V is TRBV28; 10 nucleotides line up with TRBD2. J gave up 6 bases and V 7 bases, and 8 bases lay outside the gene matches. The CDR3 extends over 15 amino acids. Looked up from germline, CDR1 is MDHEN and CDR2 is SYDVKM.